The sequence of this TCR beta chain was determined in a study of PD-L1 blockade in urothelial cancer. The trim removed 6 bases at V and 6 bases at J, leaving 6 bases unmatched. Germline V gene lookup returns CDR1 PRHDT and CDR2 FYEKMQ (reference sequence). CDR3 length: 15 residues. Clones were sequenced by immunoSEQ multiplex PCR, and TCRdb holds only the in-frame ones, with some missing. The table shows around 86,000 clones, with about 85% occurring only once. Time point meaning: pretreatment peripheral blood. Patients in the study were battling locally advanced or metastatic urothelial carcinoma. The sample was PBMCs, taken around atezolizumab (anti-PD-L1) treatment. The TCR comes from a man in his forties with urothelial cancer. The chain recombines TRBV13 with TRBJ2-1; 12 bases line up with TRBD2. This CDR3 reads CASSRLAGVRNEQFF. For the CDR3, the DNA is TGTGCCAGCAGTAGACTAGCGGGAGTACGCAATGAGCAGTTCTTC.